Shown below are 30 T cell receptor beta chains from a single sample sequenced in a study of blood T cell repertoires in COVID-19. Generated by immunoSEQ multiplex PCR, the TCRdb table keeps only in-frame clones and is missing some. The table lists roughly 500,000 clones, about nine tenths of them singletons. The material sequenced was PBMCs or T cells enriched from blood (not recorded which). The receptors come from a woman aged 55-70 years who had recovered from COVID-19.

The chain links TRBV6-1 to TRBJ2-5, with 8 positions matching TRBD1. CDR1 is MNHNS and CDR2 is SASEGT in the germline V gene. This CDR3 region has 16 residues. V lost 3 bases and J lost 7; bases outside the gene matches: 13. The CDR3 loop is CASSDPTGGLGGTQYF. CDR3 nucleotides: TGTGCCAGCAGTGACCCAACAGGGGGGTTGGGAGGGACCCAGTACTTC.

V gene TRBV27 combines with J gene TRBJ2-1; TRBD1 might be the D (6 bases). The germline V and J ends were trimmed by 3 bases and 2 bases, with 11 bases remaining between them. The length of the CDR3 is 15 residues. In germline, CDR1 is MNHEY, CDR2 SMNVEV (reference sequence). The CDR3 is CASSFGQGPYNEQFF. The CDR3 DNA reads as TGTGCCAGCAGTTTCGGGCAGGGGCCCTACAATGAGCAGTTCTTC.

Turning to this clone: One junction end disagrees with the germline gene, perhaps due to a read error. The genes are TRBV7-7 and TRBJ2-3; TRBD1 might be the D (6 bases). This CDR3 region has 14 residues. Looked up from germline, CDR1 is SSHAT and CDR2 is FNYEAQ (reference sequence). The CDR3 DNA follows: TGTGCTAGCAGCTCATCAGGGGACGCAGATACGCAGTATTTT. It yields the protein CASSSSGDADTQYF.

The CDR3 DNA reads as TGTGCCAGCAGCCAAGTGTTCTCAGCGGGGGGGACCTTCCGAGATACGCAGTATTTT. It specifies CASSQVFSAGGTFRDTQYF. The V gene is TRBV3-1 (or the pseudogene TRBV3-2), the J gene TRBJ2-3, with 10 positions matching TRBD2. The length of the CDR3 is 19 residues. J was trimmed by 5 bases and V by 1 base; bases with no gene match: 15. Germline CDR1 is LGHDT and CDR2 is YNNKEL (reference sequence).

This chain joins TRBV11-2 and TRBJ1-2; possibly TRBD1 for D (6 bases). The CDR3 contains 14 residues. The ends were cut back, 4 bases at V and 10 bases at J, with 19 bases in the middle. The germline V gene encodes CDR1 SGHAT and CDR2 FQNNGV. CDR3 nucleotides: TGTGCCAGCAGCTCGGTGGGGGGGCGTTTTGTCTACACCTTC. Protein product: CASSSVGGRFVYTF.

This clone has only one observation. This chain links TRBV18 with TRBJ1-1; no reliable D call. The CDR3 extends over 15 amino acids. V was trimmed by 1 base and J by 1 base, leaving 10 bases between them. The germline CDR1 and CDR2 sequences are KGHSH and LQKENI. This chain's CDR3 is CASSPRASPNTEAFF. Here the CDR3 DNA reads TGTGCCAGCTCACCACGGGCCAGCCCGAACACTGAAGCTTTCTTT. Variable domain in full (rest from reference TRBV18 and TRBJ1-1): NAGVMQNPRHLVRRRGQEARLRCSPMKGHSHVYWYRQLPEEGLKFMVYLQKENIIDESGMPKERFSAEFPKEGPSILRIQQVVRGDSAAYFCASSPRASPNTEAFFGQGTRLTVV.

The rearrangement joins TRBV9 to TRBJ2-2; TRBD2 agrees at 11 bases. Germline V lookup: CDR1 SGDLS, CDR2 YYNGEE. The CDR3 consists of 15 residues. Trimming removed 5 bases from V and 3 bases from J; junction bases left unmatched: 3. The DNA for the CDR3 is TGTGCCAGCAGACTTAGCGGGGGGGACACCGGGGAGCTGTTTTTT. Translation gives CASRLSGGDTGELFF.

The chain is built from TRBV24-1 and TRBJ1-1, with D possibly TRBD1 on 5 matching bases. Per germline, CDR1 KGHDR and CDR2 SFDVKD. Trimming cost V 2 bases and J 8 bases, with 11 bases left between them. This CDR3 has 13 amino acids. The CDR3 sequence is CATSDYRSPEAFF. The CDR3 nucleotides read TGTGCCACCAGTGATTACAGGTCCCCGGAAGCTTTCTTT.

The V and J genes are TRBV6-5 and TRBJ2-2, with 8 bases aligning to TRBD2. There are 14 residues in the CDR3. Trimming cost V 7 bases and J 4 bases; bases outside gene matches: 5. Germline V CDR1 and CDR2: MNHEY, SVGAGI. The CDR3 is CASTRAGGTGELFF. The CDR3 nucleotides read TGTGCCAGCACGAGGGCGGGGGGCACCGGGGAGCTGTTTTTT.

CDR3 DNA: TGCGCCAGCAGCTTTGGTAGGGGACAGGGGGCGTCGAATGAGCAGTTCTTC. The encoded protein is CASSFGRGQGASNEQFF. The rearrangement uses TRBV5-1 and TRBJ2-1; 12 nucleotides match TRBD1. The germline CDR1 and CDR2 sequences are SGHRS and YFSETQ. This CDR3 contains 17 residues. Germline trimming cut 2 bases from V and 7 bases from J; bases unmatched to any gene: 10.

The chain uses TRBV28 and TRBJ2-1, with TRBD1 identical over 7 bases. The CDR3 consists of 15 residues. From germline, CDR1 is MDHEN and CDR2 SYDVKM. V was pared by 3 bases and J by 2 bases, with 4 bases of the junction left unmatched. In nucleotides, the CDR3 is TGTGCCAGCAGTTTCTTAGGGACAGCCTACAATGAGCAGTTCTTC. This encodes CASSFLGTAYNEQFF.

This chain connects TRBV6-2 or TRBV6-3 to TRBJ1-1; D gene ambiguous. There are 11 residues in the CDR3. The germline gives CDR1 MNHEY, CDR2 SVGEGT. V lost 2 bases and J lost 11, with 9 bases in between. The CDR3 reads CASSYEGPAFF. The CDR3 nucleotides read TGTGCCAGCAGTTACGAGGGTCCGGCTTTCTTT.

The gene calls are TRBV10-2 and TRBJ1-1; the D is unclear. CDR1 and CDR2 (germline): WSHSY, SAAADI. Deletions cut 10 bases from V and 0 bases from J, with 12 bases between. The CDR3 covers 13 residues. CDR3 protein: CATHTELNTEAFF. The DNA of the CDR3 is TGCGCCACCCATACGGAGTTGAACACTGAAGCTTTCTTT.

This chain links TRBV5-1 with TRBJ2-2; 9 bases are shared with TRBD2. CDR1 and CDR2 from the germline V gene are SGHRS and YFSETQ. The CDR3 runs 16 residues. V lost 2 bases, J lost 4 bases, and 6 bases stayed unmatched. The CDR3, as DNA: TGCGCCAGCAGCTTTCAGCGGGGGGCCGCCACCGGGGAGCTGTTTTTT. Residues: CASSFQRGAATGELFF.

On this clone itself: A read error may produce the germline difference seen at one junction end. V gene TRBV7-9 combines with J gene TRBJ2-1, with D possibly matching TRBD2 (7 bases). The CDR3 is 16 residues long. Germline CDR1 and CDR2: SEHNR and FQNEAQ (reference sequence). CDR3 in amino acids: CASSLAGEGLGNEQFF. The CDR3 DNA is TGTGCCAGCAGCCTAGCAGGGGAGGGGTTGGGCAATGAGCAGTTCTTC.

This clone was picked up a small number of times. The gene calls are TRBV19 and TRBJ1-5, with 7 nucleotides matching TRBD1. The CDR3 has 16 amino acids. Germline loops: CDR1 LNHDA, CDR2 SQIVND (reference sequence). V trimming: 1 base; J trimming: 2 bases; junction bases outside the gene matches: 5. CDR3 DNA sequence: TGTGCCAGTAGTATAGGGTCTACAGGGGGCAATCAGCCCCAGCATTTT. As protein: CASSIGSTGGNQPQHF.

The chain employs TRBV5-5 and TRBJ1-2; TRBD1 is a possible D gene (5 bases). This CDR3 has 16 residues. The V and J ends lost 1 base and 3 bases respectively, with 16 bases between them. The germline gives CDR1 SGHKS, CDR2 YYEKEE (reference sequence). This CDR3 reads CASSLHPSGGYYGYTF. CDR3 DNA: TGTGCCAGCAGCTTGCACCCTTCGGGGGGGTACTATGGCTACACCTTC.

The chain employs TRBV28 and TRBJ2-7; 7 bases fit TRBD1. Germline lookup yields CDR1 MDHEN and CDR2 SYDVKM. The CDR3 runs to 15 residues. V shed 5 bases and J 5 bases; nucleotides not matched to a gene: 12. The CDR3 sequence: CASSNTGQTKDEQYV. DNA for the CDR3: TGTGCCAGCAGTAACACGGGACAGACCAAGGACGAGCAGTACGTC.

J is TRBJ2-5 and V is TRBV9, with D hard to call. Trimming pared 2 bases from V and 2 bases from J, leaving 16 bases between. Germline V gene data show CDR1 as SGDLS and CDR2 as YYNGEE. The CDR3 has 16 residues. The CDR3 bases are TGTGCCAGCAGCGTCGATCACTCGAGTAGTCAAGAGACCCAGTACTTC. Translating it yields CASSVDHSSSQETQYF.

J is TRBJ1-6 and V is TRBV19, with TRBD1 as a possible D gene (6 bases). Between the trimmed V and J ends, which lost 0 bases and 3 bases, there was a span of 18 bases. CDR1 is LNHDA and CDR2 is SQIVND in the germline V gene (reference sequence). The CDR3 spans 19 residues. CDR3: CASSIDFVGGSDYNSPLHF. The DNA for the CDR3 is TGTGCCAGTAGTATAGATTTTGTTGGGGGCTCGGACTATAATTCACCCCTCCACTTT.

This chain links TRBV9 with TRBJ1-1; 12 bases fit TRBD1. The CDR3 covers 15 residues. V shed 0 bases and J 10 bases; nucleotides not matched to a gene: 7. Germline V gives CDR1 SGDLS, CDR2 YYNGEE. CDR3 loop: CASSVGGTGGMGAFF. DNA for the CDR3: TGTGCCAGCAGCGTAGGAGGGACAGGGGGCATGGGAGCTTTCTTT.

The chain couples TRBV5-1 to TRBJ2-3; D is perhaps TRBD2 (7 bases). The V gene lost 2 bases and the J gene lost 4 bases, with 11 bases spanning the gap. Germline-derived CDR1 and CDR2 are SGHRS and YFSETQ. This CDR3 contains 14 residues. CDR3 loop: CASSLGGGSDTQYF. Written as DNA, the CDR3 is TGCGCCAGCAGCTTAGGGGGGGGGTCAGATACGCAGTATTTT.

The chain carries TRBV28 and TRBJ1-6; D ambiguous. Germline values: CDR1 MDHEN, CDR2 SYDVKM. The CDR3 runs to 17 residues. V lost 5 bases and J 0 bases, leaving 14 bases between the germline ends. For the CDR3, the DNA is TGTGCCAGCAGTCCAATAGCTCTGGCCTCCTATAATTCACCCCTCCACTTT. Translating it yields CASSPIALASYNSPLHF. The variable domain in full, with the rest retrieved from reference TRBV28 and TRBJ1-6, is DVKVTQSSRYLVKRTGEKVFLECVQDMDHENMFWYRQDPGLGLRLIYFSYDVKMKEKGDIPEGYSVSREKKERFSLILESASTNQTSMYLCASSPIALASYNSPLHFGNGTRLTVT.

This chain connects TRBV29-1 to TRBJ2-7; a possible D gene is TRBD1 (5 bases). This CDR3 spans 14 amino acids. With 6 bases removed from V and 1 base from J, the gap between germline ends came to 16 bases. The V gene's germline CDR1 is SQVTM and CDR2 ANQGSEA. Here the CDR3 reads CSVMFFRQSYEQYF. CDR3 coding DNA: TGCAGCGTCATGTTCTTCAGACAGTCCTACGAGCAGTACTTC.

The chain links TRBV24-1 to TRBJ2-1; D is perhaps TRBD1 (6 bases). The CDR3 consists of 13 residues. Germline V gene data show CDR1 as KGHDR and CDR2 as SFDVKD. The V end was cut by 4 bases, the J end by 6 bases, with 9 bases between. CDR3 protein: CATSEEGGNEQFF. The CDR3 DNA is TGTGCCACCAGTGAGGAAGGGGGCAATGAGCAGTTCTTC.

The J gene is TRBJ2-5, the V gene TRBV7-8; D not certain. The CDR3 is 13 amino acids. Germline assignment: CDR1 SGHVS and CDR2 FQNEAQ. The ends were cut back, 5 bases at V and 2 bases at J, with 9 bases in the middle. CDR3 coding DNA: TGTGCCAGCAGCACAGTGCCTCAAGAGACCCAGTACTTC. This codes for CASSTVPQETQYF.

The chain uses TRBV19 and TRBJ2-7; 7 bases align to TRBD1. The V segment lost 1 base and the J segment 3 bases; nucleotides outside the gene matches: 6. This CDR3 is 15 amino acids long. The V gene's germline CDR1 is LNHDA and CDR2 SQIVND (reference sequence). The CDR3 region has the DNA TGTGCCAGTAGTATAGCGGGGACAGCGATCTACGAGCAGTACTTC. This encodes CASSIAGTAIYEQYF.

This clone was detected only once. This chain connects TRBV21-1 to TRBJ1-5; the table's D call, TRBD1, was not checked against the DNA. TRBV21-1 is classified as a pseudogene. This CDR3 has 15 residues. This chain's CDR3 is CARRTWDRNNQPQHF. CDR3 nucleotide sequence: TGTGCCAGGAGAACCTGGGACAGAAATAATCAGCCCCAGCATTTT.

J is TRBJ2-1 and V is TRBV9; D may be TRBD1 (6 bases). Germline CDR1 and CDR2: SGDLS and YYNGEE. The CDR3 length is 14 residues. V was trimmed by 0 bases and J by 8 bases, leaving 12 bases between them. CDR3 region: CASSVEQGGDEQFF. The DNA for the CDR3 is TGTGCCAGCAGCGTAGAACAGGGTGGCGATGAGCAGTTCTTC.

The chain carries TRBV11-2 and TRBJ2-5, with 8 nucleotides matching TRBD1. V lost 5 bases and J lost 2; bases outside the gene matches: 7. The CDR3 covers 15 residues. CDR1 and CDR2 (germline): SGHAT, FQNNGV. The CDR3 DNA reads TGTGCCAGCAGCACACGGACAGGGAGACAAGAGACCCAGTACTTC. Protein product: CASSTRTGRQETQYF.